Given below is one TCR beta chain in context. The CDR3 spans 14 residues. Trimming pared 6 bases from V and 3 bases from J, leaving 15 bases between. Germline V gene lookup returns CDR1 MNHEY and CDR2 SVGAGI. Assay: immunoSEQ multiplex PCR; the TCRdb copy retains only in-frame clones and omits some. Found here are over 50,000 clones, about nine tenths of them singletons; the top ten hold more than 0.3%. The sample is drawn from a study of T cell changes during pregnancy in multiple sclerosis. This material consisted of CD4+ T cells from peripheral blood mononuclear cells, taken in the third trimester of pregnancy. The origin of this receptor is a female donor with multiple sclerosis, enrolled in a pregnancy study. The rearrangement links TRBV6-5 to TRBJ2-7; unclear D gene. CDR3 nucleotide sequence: TGTGCCAGCAGCGCCCCTGGTCCCGGCTACGAGCAGTACTTC. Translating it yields CASSAPGPGYEQYF.